This T cell receptor beta chain was captured in a study of shared clonotypes between healthy human individuals. Unmatched junction bases numbered 5, after V lost 0 bases and J lost 4 bases. Per germline, CDR1 MGHRA and CDR2 YSYEKL. The CDR3 totals 15 residues. TCRdb's copy holds only in-frame clones and misses some; the assay was immunoSEQ multiplex PCR. The sample carries some 2,000,000 clones, roughly 94% recorded once. The chain recombines TRBV4-1 with TRBJ1-2; 7 bases fit TRBD1. Sequences were obtained from naive CD4+ T cells sorted from blood. Subset reported: CD45RA+ positively selected. The TCR originated in a man aged 18 to 30 in good health. The CDR3 sequence: CASSQEGDSPYGYTF. DNA for the CDR3: TGCGCCAGCAGCCAAGAGGGGGACAGCCCCTATGGCTACACCTTC.